This TCR beta chain was captured in a study of T cell repertoires in cytomegalovirus infection. MiXCR, applied by TCRdb to the reads, yields one record per CDR3 protein. The sample yields 250,000 to 300,000 distinct CDR3 sequences, about 20% seen once. This clonotype has at least ten counts. Its antigen is unknown. The length of the CDR3 is 16 residues. Germline V lookup: CDR1 SGHTA, CDR2 FQGNSA. The V end lost 3 bases, the J end lost 0 bases, and 15 bases lay between the germline ends. This chain connects TRBV7-2 to TRBJ2-7, with D unclear. The receptor comes from a human donor in good health (CMV status not recorded). Some clones in this sample may be carry-over from other donors' samples. The sequenced sample was cultured PBMCs, obtained from culture after CMV antigen stimulation. The CDR3 protein is CASSFGLSSSSYEQYF. The CDR3 nucleotides are TGTGCCAGCAGCTTTGGTCTTTCTTCAAGCTCCTACGAGCAGTACTTC.